These 29 T cell receptor beta chains were all obtained from the same sample, sequenced in a study of blood T cell repertoires in COVID-19. Assay: immunoSEQ multiplex PCR; the TCRdb copy retains only in-frame clones and omits some. The sample includes 200,000 to 300,000 clones, 84% of them seen just once. Sequencing input: peripheral blood. These receptors were obtained from a woman between 40 and 50 years old who had recovered from COVID-19.

The J gene is TRBJ2-3, the V gene TRBV5-1; no reliable D call. This CDR3 has 14 residues. Trimming took 3 bases from V and 2 from J, leaving 10 bases between them. CDR1 is SGHRS, CDR2 YFSETQ, per germline. The DNA for the CDR3 is TGCGCCAGCAGCTACGACACCTACACAGATACGCAGTATTTT. Its translation: CASSYDTYTDTQYF.

This clone showed up many times. The CDR3 DNA is TGTGCCATCGGGTGGGGCAGGGGCAATCAGCCCCAGCATTTT. Encoded protein: CAIGWGRGNQPQHF. This chain joins TRBV19 and TRBJ1-5, with a possible D match to TRBD1 (5 bases). Looked up from germline, CDR1 is LNHDA and CDR2 is SQIVND (reference sequence). The CDR3 has 14 amino acids. The V end was cut by 10 bases, the J end by 2 bases, with 15 bases between.

V usage is TRBV14 and J usage is TRBJ1-5, with 10 positions matching TRBD1. V shed 3 bases and J 0 bases; nucleotides not matched to a gene: 11. Germline V lookup: CDR1 SGHDN, CDR2 FVKESK. The CDR3 runs to 19 residues. CDR3 loop: CASSQAPGQGLYSNQPQHF. The CDR3 nucleotides read TGTGCCAGCAGCCAGGCGCCGGGACAGGGGTTGTATAGCAATCAGCCCCAGCATTTT.

The CDR3 bases are TGCAGCGTCGGCAGGGGTGACACTGAAGCTTTCTTT. It encodes CSVGRGDTEAFF. The chain links TRBV29-1 to TRBJ1-1; tentative D call: TRBD1 (6 bases). Trimming stripped 6 bases from V and 3 bases from J, with 11 bases between. CDR3 size: 12 residues. Germline CDR1 reads SQVTM; CDR2 reads ANQGSEA. The whole variable domain, remainder taken from reference TRBV29-1 and TRBJ1-1, is SAVISQKPSRDICQRGTSLTIQCQVDSQVTMMFWYRQQPGQSLTLIATANQGSEATYESGFVIDKFPISRPNLTFSTLTVSNMSPEDSSIYLCSVGRGDTEAFFGQGTRLTVV.

The chain is built from TRBV19 and TRBJ2-5, with 7 bases matching TRBD1. The junction had 9 bases not matched to a gene; V was cut back by 3 bases and J by 2 bases. This CDR3 is 16 amino acids long. CDR1 is LNHDA, CDR2 SQIVND, per germline (reference sequence). As DNA, the CDR3 is TGTGCCAGTAGTATCGGCCAGGGGGTATCTCAAGAGACCCAGTACTTC. Translating it yields CASSIGQGVSQETQYF.

The chain couples TRBV9 to TRBJ2-1, with 10 positions matching TRBD2. The V and J ends lost 0 bases and 5 bases, in that order; junction bases with no gene match: 5. The CDR3 extends over 16 amino acids. The V gene's germline CDR1 is SGDLS and CDR2 YYNGEE. CDR3 region: CASSVVGSGGNNEQFF. The CDR3 bases are TGTGCCAGCAGCGTAGTCGGTAGCGGGGGGAACAATGAGCAGTTCTTC.

The CDR3 DNA reads as TGTGCCAGCAGCCAAAAGGGACACTCCTACGAGCAGTACTTC. The encoded protein is CASSQKGHSYEQYF. The V and J genes are TRBV14 and TRBJ2-7, with D possibly matching TRBD1 (6 bases). Trimming pared 2 bases from V and 0 bases from J, leaving 8 bases between. The germline V gene has CDR1 SGHDN and CDR2 FVKESK. The length of the CDR3 is 14 residues.

This clone was observed a single time. The gene calls are TRBV6-2 or TRBV6-3 and TRBJ2-1, with 10 bases identical to TRBD1. CDR3 length equals 17 residues. With V trimmed by 5 bases and J by 4 bases, 11 bases remained unmatched. Germline CDR1 and CDR2: MNHEY and SVGEGT. CDR3 residues: CASSSRTGGPHYNEQFF. CDR3 DNA sequence: TGTGCCAGCAGTAGCAGGACAGGGGGACCCCATTACAATGAGCAGTTCTTC.

The rearrangement links TRBV11-2 to TRBJ2-7, with 11 nucleotides matching TRBD1. The length of the CDR3 is 14 residues. V was pared by 5 bases and J by 2 bases, with 2 bases of the junction left unmatched. The germline V gene encodes CDR1 SGHAT and CDR2 FQNNGV. CDR3 in amino acids: CASSGDRGAYEQYF. The CDR3 DNA follows: TGTGCCAGCAGCGGGGACAGGGGGGCCTACGAGCAGTACTTC.

This clone was detected only a few times. The chain combines TRBV7-9 with TRBJ1-6, with TRBD1 matching 8 bases. This CDR3 region has 16 residues. J lost 7 bases, V lost 1 base, and 6 bases had no gene match. Germline assignment: CDR1 SEHNR and CDR2 FQNEAQ (reference sequence). The CDR3 region has the DNA TGTGCCAGCAGCTTAGTGCAGGGGGCGGGAAATTCACCCCTCCACTTT. Translated, it gives CASSLVQGAGNSPLHF. Full variable domain (missing parts from reference TRBV7-9 and TRBJ1-6): DTGVSQNPRHKITKRGQNVTFRCDPISEHNRLYWYRQTLGQGPEFLTYFQNEAQLEKSRLLSDRFSAERPKGSFSTLEIQRTEQGDSAMYLCASSLVQGAGNSPLHFGNGTRLTVT.

This sequence joins TRBV4-1 and TRBJ1-1, with D possibly being TRBD1 (5 bases). CDR1 and CDR2 (germline): MGHRA, YSYEKL. Trimming pared 3 bases from V and 1 base from J, leaving 9 bases between. The CDR3 is made up of 14 amino acids. The CDR3 reads CASSHRGQNTEAFF. The CDR3, as DNA: TGCGCCAGCAGCCACCGCGGACAGAACACTGAAGCTTTCTTT.

The V gene is TRBV28, the J gene TRBJ2-1; possible D gene TRBD1, 5 bases. Trimming stripped 2 bases from V and 2 bases from J, with 13 bases between. The CDR3 totals 16 residues. Germline-derived CDR1 and CDR2 are MDHEN and SYDVKM. CDR3 in amino acids: CASSLGAGRAYNEQFF. The CDR3 DNA sequence: TGTGCCAGCAGTTTAGGGGCTGGCCGAGCCTACAATGAGCAGTTCTTC.

This chain connects TRBV6-5 to TRBJ2-7; a possible D gene is TRBD2 (5 bases). Trimming pared 0 bases from V and 11 bases from J, leaving 20 bases between. Germline V gene sequence: CDR1 MNHEY, CDR2 SVGAGI. The CDR3 has 15 amino acids. This chain's CDR3 is CASSYSRAGKAPEYF. The CDR3 DNA is TGTGCCAGCAGTTACTCGAGGGCCGGGAAAGCTCCTGAGTACTTC.

The V gene is TRBV12-3 or TRBV12-4, the J gene TRBJ2-3; 8 bases line up with TRBD2. The CDR3 contains 13 residues. V lost 4 bases and J lost 7; bases outside the gene matches: 4. The CDR3 protein is CASSSGGHYTQYF. DNA for the CDR3: TGTGCCAGCAGTTCGGGGGGGCATTATACGCAGTATTTT.

This rearrangement joins TRBV2 to TRBJ1-6, with D possibly TRBD1 on 5 matching bases. The CDR3 extends over 11 amino acids. Germline V gene sequence: CDR1 SNHLY, CDR2 FYNNEI. V dropped 6 bases and J dropped 9 bases, with 6 bases sitting between them. CDR3 in DNA: TGTGCCAGCAGGGGGCGTTCACCCCTCCACTTT. It is translated as CASRGRSPLHF.

The chain is built from TRBV6-1 and TRBJ1-1; D possibly corresponds to TRBD1 (5 bases). This CDR3 is built from 14 residues. Germline V gene lookup returns CDR1 MNHNS and CDR2 SASEGT. Trimming shortened V by 3 bases and J by 0 bases, and 8 bases separated the two germline ends. The CDR3 DNA reads as TGTGCCAGCAGTGAGCGGGGCGTGAACACTGAAGCTTTCTTT. This gives the protein CASSERGVNTEAFF.

This clone was seen only once. J is TRBJ2-7 and V is TRBV2; D is possibly TRBD1 (6 bases). Germline assignment: CDR1 SNHLY and CDR2 FYNNEI. V was pared by 8 bases and J by 2 bases, with 19 bases between. This CDR3 spans 15 amino acids. The CDR3 sequence is CASEGTPKRAYEQYF. DNA for the CDR3: TGTGCCAGCGAGGGGACACCTAAACGAGCCTACGAGCAGTACTTC. The variable domain in full, completed from reference TRBV2 and TRBJ2-7, reads EPEVTQTPSHQVTQMGQEVILRCVPISNHLYFYWYRQILGQKVEFLVSFYNNEISEKSEIFDDQFSVERPDGSNFTLKIRSTKLEDSAMYFCASEGTPKRAYEQYFGPGTRLTVT.

The chain combines TRBV28 with TRBJ2-3; 8 bases align to TRBD1. The germline gives CDR1 MDHEN, CDR2 SYDVKM. The junction had 6 bases not matched to a gene; V was cut back by 5 bases and J by 2 bases. CDR3 length equals 15 residues. CDR3 DNA: TGTGCCAGCAGTCCACGGACAGGGATCACAGATACGCAGTATTTT. Encoded protein: CASSPRTGITDTQYF. The full variable domain, rest sourced from reference TRBV28 and TRBJ2-3, is DVKVTQSSRYLVKRTGEKVFLECVQDMDHENMFWYRQDPGLGLRLIYFSYDVKMKEKGDIPEGYSVSREKKERFSLILESASTNQTSMYLCASSPRTGITDTQYFGPGTRLTVL.

The rearrangement uses TRBV5-6 and TRBJ1-1; 9 bases fit TRBD1. CDR1 SGHDT and CDR2 YYEEEE come from the germline V gene. The CDR3 has 14 residues. J gave up 5 bases and V 0 bases, and 2 bases lay outside the gene matches. CDR3: CASSLGQGGTEAFF. The CDR3 coding sequence is TGTGCCAGCAGCTTGGGACAGGGGGGTACTGAAGCTTTCTTT.

The gene calls are TRBV5-5 and TRBJ1-4; D remains unclear. Between the trimmed V and J ends, which lost 2 bases and 4 bases, there was a span of 3 bases. Looked up from germline, CDR1 is SGHKS and CDR2 is YYEKEE (reference sequence). This CDR3 contains 12 residues. CDR3 sequence (DNA): TGTGCCAGCAGCTTACTTAATGAAAAACTGTTTTTT. It codes for CASSLLNEKLFF.

J is TRBJ2-7 and V is TRBV2; 7 nucleotides agree with TRBD1. V trimming: 4 bases; J trimming: 3 bases; junction bases outside the gene matches: 9. CDR1 is SNHLY, CDR2 FYNNEI, per germline. CDR3 size: 15 residues. The CDR3 sequence is CASSVGQPELYEQYF. CDR3 nucleotide sequence: TGTGCCAGCAGTGTGGGACAGCCCGAACTCTACGAGCAGTACTTC.

The V gene is TRBV7-9, the J gene TRBJ1-2, with TRBD1 identical over 7 bases. V was clipped by 1 base and J by 7 bases; unmatched bases: 6. The CDR3 contains 14 residues. Germline V gene sequence: CDR1 SEHNR, CDR2 FQNEAQ (reference sequence). CDR3 nucleotide sequence: TGTGCCAGCAGCTTAGAGATGGCAGGGGGTGGCTACACCTTC. This codes for CASSLEMAGGGYTF.

The V call is TRBV6-4, the J call TRBJ1-1; D is unclear. This CDR3 spans 14 amino acids. CDR1 and CDR2 from the germline V gene are MRHNA and SNTAGT. The V end was cut by 5 bases, the J end by 0 bases, with 10 bases between. CDR3 in amino acids: CASSQSGLNTEAFF. CDR3 DNA: TGTGCCAGCAGTCAGAGCGGCCTGAACACTGAAGCTTTCTTT.

This chain joins TRBV18 and TRBJ1-2, with D unclear. This CDR3 contains 13 residues. Germline CDR1 reads KGHSH; CDR2 reads LQKENI. Trimming shortened V by 2 bases and J by 8 bases, and 12 bases separated the two germline ends. The CDR3 nucleotides are TGTGCCAGCTCACCATCCGGGGATAAAGGCTACACCTTC. It yields the protein CASSPSGDKGYTF. The full variable domain, with the rest looked up from reference TRBV18 and TRBJ1-2, is NAGVMQNPRHLVRRRGQEARLRCSPMKGHSHVYWYRQLPEEGLKFMVYLQKENIIDESGMPKERFSAEFPKEGPSILRIQQVVRGDSAAYFCASSPSGDKGYTFGSGTRLTVV.

J is TRBJ2-7 and V is TRBV27; 7 nucleotides match TRBD2. This CDR3 is built from 14 residues. CDR1 and CDR2 (germline): MNHEY, SMNVEV (reference sequence). The V gene end was trimmed by 4 bases and the J gene end by 4 bases; junction bases not matched to a gene: 7. CDR3 protein: CASSYAGEGYEQYF. In DNA form, the CDR3 reads TGTGCCAGCAGTTATGCGGGGGAAGGTTACGAGCAGTACTTC.

This sequence joins TRBV4-2 and TRBJ1-2; D uncertain. Trimming stripped 7 bases from V and 6 bases from J, with 18 bases between. CDR1 and CDR2 from the germline V gene are LGHNA and YNFKEQ. The CDR3 consists of 14 residues. The CDR3 DNA sequence: TGTGCCAGCAATACTGGTCGGGGAGGTGATGGCTACACCTTC. Translating it yields CASNTGRGGDGYTF.

The chain couples TRBV7-3 to TRBJ2-7; TRBD1 is a possible D gene (6 bases). Between the trimmed V and J ends, which lost 6 bases and 0 bases, there was a span of 15 bases. This CDR3 spans 15 amino acids. Germline CDR1 SGHTA, CDR2 FQGTGA. In DNA, the CDR3 is TGTGCCAGCAGACGCGACAGGAACCCCTCCTACGAGCAGTACTTC. This translates into CASRRDRNPSYEQYF.

V is TRBV6-5 and J is TRBJ2-1; D gene uncertain. This CDR3 contains 13 residues. With 6 bases removed from V and 6 bases from J, the gap between germline ends came to 12 bases. Per the germline V gene, CDR1 is MNHEY and CDR2 is SVGAGI. CDR3 protein: CASRRTLVNEQFF. CDR3 bases: TGTGCCAGCAGGCGAACTTTAGTCAATGAGCAGTTCTTC.

The chain employs TRBV7-9 and TRBJ1-2; no clear D gene. The CDR3 is 13 residues long. Trimming cost V 6 bases and J 7 bases, with 15 bases left between them. Germline-derived CDR1 and CDR2 are SEHNR and FQNEAQ (reference sequence). The CDR3 region has the DNA TGTGCCAGCAGTAACAGCCTATCTGCTGGCTACACCTTC. This gives the protein CASSNSLSAGYTF.